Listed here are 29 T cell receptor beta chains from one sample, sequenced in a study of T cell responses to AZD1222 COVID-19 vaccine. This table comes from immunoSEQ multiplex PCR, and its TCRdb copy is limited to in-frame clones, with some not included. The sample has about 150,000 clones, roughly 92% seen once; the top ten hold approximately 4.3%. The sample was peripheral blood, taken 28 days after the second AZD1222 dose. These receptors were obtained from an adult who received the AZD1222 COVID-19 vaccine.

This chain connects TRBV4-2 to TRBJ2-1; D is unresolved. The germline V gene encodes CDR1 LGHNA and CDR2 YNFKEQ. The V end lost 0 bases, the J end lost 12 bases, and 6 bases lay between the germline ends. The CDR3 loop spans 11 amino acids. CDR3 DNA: TGTGCCAGCAGCCAAGATCAGGTGCAGTTCTTC. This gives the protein CASSQDQVQFF.

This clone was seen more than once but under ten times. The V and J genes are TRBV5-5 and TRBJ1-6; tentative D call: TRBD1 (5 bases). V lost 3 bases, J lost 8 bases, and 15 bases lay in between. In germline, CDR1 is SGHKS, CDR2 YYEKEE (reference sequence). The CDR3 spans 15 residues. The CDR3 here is CASSWETGTYSPLHF. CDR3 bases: TGTGCCAGCAGCTGGGAGACCGGGACTTATTCACCCCTCCACTTT.

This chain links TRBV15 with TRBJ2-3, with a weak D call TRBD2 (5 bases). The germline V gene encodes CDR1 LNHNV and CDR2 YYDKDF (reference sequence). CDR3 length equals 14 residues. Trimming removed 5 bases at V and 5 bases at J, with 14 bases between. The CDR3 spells CATSLAAIGDTQYF. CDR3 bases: TGTGCCACCAGCCTAGCTGCTATAGGAGATACGCAGTATTTT.

The CDR3 sequence: CASSLGGATPQETQYF. The CDR3 bases are TGTGCCAGCAGCTTAGGAGGGGCGACCCCTCAAGAGACCCAGTACTTC. The genes are TRBV5-6 and TRBJ2-5; D perhaps matches TRBD2 (6 bases). V was clipped by 2 bases and J by 2 bases, with 16 bases between them. CDR3 size: 16 residues. Germline V gene lookup returns CDR1 SGHDT and CDR2 YYEEEE.

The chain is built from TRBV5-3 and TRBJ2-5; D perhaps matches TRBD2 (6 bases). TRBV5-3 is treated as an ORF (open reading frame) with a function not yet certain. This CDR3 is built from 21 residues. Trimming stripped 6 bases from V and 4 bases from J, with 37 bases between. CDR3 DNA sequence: TGTGCCAGAATCCCTCGGAGGGGACTGGCGGCTAGCGAAAGGGACGGAGAGACCCAGTACTTC. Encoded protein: CARIPRRGLAASERDGETQYF.

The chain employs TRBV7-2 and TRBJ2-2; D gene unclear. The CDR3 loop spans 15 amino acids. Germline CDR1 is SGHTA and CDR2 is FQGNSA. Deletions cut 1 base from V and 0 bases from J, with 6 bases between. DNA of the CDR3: TGTGCCAGCAGCTTAGGCGGTGCGAACACCGGGGAGCTGTTTTTT. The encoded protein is CASSLGGANTGELFF.

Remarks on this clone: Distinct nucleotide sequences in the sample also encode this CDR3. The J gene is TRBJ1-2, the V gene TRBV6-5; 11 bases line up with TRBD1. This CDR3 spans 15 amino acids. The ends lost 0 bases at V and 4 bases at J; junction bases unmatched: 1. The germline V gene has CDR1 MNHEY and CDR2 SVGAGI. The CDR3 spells CASSYSGQGGYGYTF. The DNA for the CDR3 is TGTGCCAGCAGTTACTCGGGACAGGGGGGCTATGGCTACACCTTC.

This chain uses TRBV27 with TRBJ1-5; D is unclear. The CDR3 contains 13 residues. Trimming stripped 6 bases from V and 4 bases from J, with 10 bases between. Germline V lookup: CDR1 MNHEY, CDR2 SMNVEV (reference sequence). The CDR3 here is CASSPTKNQPQHF. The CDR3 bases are TGTGCCAGCAGCCCAACGAAGAATCAGCCCCAGCATTTT.

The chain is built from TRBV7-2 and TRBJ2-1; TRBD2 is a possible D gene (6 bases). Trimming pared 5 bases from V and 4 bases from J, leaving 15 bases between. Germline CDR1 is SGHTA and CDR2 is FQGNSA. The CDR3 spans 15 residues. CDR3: CASSLLAIRYNEQFF. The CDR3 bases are TGTGCCAGCAGCCTACTAGCTATTCGGTACAATGAGCAGTTCTTC.

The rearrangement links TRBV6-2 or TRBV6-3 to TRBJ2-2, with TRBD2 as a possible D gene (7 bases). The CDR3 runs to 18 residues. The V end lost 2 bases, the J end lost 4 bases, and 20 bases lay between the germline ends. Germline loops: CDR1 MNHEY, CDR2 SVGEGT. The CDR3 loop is CASSYHLGASGATGELFF. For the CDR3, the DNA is TGTGCCAGCAGTTACCACCTGGGGGCTAGCGGAGCCACCGGGGAGCTGTTTTTT.

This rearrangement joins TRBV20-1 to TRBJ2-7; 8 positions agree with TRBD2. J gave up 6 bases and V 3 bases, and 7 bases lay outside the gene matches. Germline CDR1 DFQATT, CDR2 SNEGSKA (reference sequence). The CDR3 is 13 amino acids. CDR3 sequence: CSASSAGGLEQYF. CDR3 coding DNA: TGCAGTGCTAGTTCTGCGGGGGGTCTCGAGCAGTACTTC.

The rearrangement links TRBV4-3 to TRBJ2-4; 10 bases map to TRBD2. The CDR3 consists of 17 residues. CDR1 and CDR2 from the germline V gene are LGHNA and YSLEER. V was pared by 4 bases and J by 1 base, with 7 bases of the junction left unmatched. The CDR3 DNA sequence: TGCGCCAGCAGCCGAGCGGGAGGGAGGGGTGCCAAAAACATTCAGTACTTC. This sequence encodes CASSRAGGRGAKNIQYF.

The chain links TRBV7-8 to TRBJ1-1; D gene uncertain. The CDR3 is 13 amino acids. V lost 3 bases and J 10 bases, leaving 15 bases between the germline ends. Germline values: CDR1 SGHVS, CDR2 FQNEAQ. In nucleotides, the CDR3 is TGTGCCAGCAGCTTCAGACAAGTAGGACGAGCTTTCTTT. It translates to CASSFRQVGRAFF.

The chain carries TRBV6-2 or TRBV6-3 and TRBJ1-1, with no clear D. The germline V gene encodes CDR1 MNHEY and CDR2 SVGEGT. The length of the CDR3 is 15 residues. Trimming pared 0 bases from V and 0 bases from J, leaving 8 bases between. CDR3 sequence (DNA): TGTGCCAGCAGTTACTCGGGCAGCATGAACACTGAAGCTTTCTTT. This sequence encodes CASSYSGSMNTEAFF.

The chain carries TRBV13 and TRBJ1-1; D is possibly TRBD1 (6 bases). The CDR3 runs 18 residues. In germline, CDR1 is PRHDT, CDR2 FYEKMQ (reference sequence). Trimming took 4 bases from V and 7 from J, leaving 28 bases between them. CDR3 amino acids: CASSSDSGIQGRAGEAFF. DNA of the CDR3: TGTGCCAGCAGCTCCGATAGTGGGATACAGGGCCGCGCGGGTGAAGCTTTCTTT.

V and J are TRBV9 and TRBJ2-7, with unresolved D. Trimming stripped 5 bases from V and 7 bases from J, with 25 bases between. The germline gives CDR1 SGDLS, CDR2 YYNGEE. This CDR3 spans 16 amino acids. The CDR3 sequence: CASSVGMAQGVGEQYF. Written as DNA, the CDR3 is TGTGCCAGCAGTGTCGGTATGGCGCAAGGAGTGGGGGAGCAGTACTTC.

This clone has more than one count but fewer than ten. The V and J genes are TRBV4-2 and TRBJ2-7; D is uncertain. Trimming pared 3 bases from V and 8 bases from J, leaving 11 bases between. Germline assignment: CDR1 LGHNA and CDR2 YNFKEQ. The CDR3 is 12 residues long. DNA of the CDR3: TGTGCCAGCAGCCAGACCGGTTCCCAGCAGTACTTC. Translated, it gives CASSQTGSQQYF.

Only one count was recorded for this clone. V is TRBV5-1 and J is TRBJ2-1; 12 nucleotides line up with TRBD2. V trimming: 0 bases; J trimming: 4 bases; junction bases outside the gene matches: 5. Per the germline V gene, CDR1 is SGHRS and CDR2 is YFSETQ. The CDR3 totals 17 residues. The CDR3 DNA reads TGCGCCAGCAGCTTGGTACTAGCGGGGGGCCTTTACAATGAGCAGTTCTTC. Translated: CASSLVLAGGLYNEQFF.

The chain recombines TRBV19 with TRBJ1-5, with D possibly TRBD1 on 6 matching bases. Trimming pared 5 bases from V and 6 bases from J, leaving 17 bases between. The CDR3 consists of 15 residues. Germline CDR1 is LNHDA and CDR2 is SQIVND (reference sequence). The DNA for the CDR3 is TGTGCCAGTAGTTCCTTCCCCGGAGGGGGTCAGCCCCAGCATTTT. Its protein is CASSSFPGGGQPQHF.

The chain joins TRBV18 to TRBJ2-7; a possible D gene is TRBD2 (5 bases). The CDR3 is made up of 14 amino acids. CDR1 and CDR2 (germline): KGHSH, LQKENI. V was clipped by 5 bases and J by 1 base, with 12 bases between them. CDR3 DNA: TGTGCCAGCTCATCGGGAAGAGGATCCTACGAGCAGTACTTC. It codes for CASSSGRGSYEQYF.

The CDR3 protein is CASSSGIQGSPLHF. DNA for the CDR3: TGTGCCAGCAGCTCGGGGATCCAGGGTTCACCCCTCCACTTT. The rearrangement joins TRBV7-3 to TRBJ1-6; D might be TRBD1 (5 bases). Germline loops: CDR1 SGHTA, CDR2 FQGTGA. This CDR3 region has 14 residues. Trimming pared 4 bases from V and 9 bases from J, leaving 13 bases between.

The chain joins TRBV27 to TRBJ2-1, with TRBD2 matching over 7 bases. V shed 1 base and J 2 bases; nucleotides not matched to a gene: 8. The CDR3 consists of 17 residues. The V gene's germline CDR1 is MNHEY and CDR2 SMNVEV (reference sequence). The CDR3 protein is CASSLLGAAGAYNEQFF. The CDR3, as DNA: TGTGCCAGCAGTTTATTAGGCGCGGCGGGGGCCTACAATGAGCAGTTCTTC.

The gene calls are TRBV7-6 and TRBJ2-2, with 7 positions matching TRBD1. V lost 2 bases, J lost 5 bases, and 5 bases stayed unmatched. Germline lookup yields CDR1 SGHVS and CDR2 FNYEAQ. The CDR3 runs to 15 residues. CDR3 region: CASSLFRGPTGELFF. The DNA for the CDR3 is TGTGCCAGCAGCTTATTTAGGGGGCCGACCGGGGAGCTGTTTTTT.

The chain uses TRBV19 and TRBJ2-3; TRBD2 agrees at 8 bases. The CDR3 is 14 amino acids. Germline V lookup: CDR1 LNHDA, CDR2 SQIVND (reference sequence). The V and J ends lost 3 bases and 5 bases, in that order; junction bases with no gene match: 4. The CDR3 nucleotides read TGTGCCAGTAGTATCAGCGCGGGAGGAGATACGCAGTATTTT. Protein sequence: CASSISAGGDTQYF.

This CDR3 is CASSFRGSKNTIYF. CDR3 coding DNA: TGTGCCAGCAGCTTCAGGGGTTCTAAAAACACCATATATTTT. The chain couples TRBV13 to TRBJ1-3; possible D gene TRBD1, 6 bases. Between the trimmed V and J ends, which lost 3 bases and 6 bases, there was a span of 12 bases. From germline, CDR1 is PRHDT and CDR2 FYEKMQ (reference sequence). The CDR3 contains 14 residues. The variable domain in full, with the rest retrieved from reference TRBV13 and TRBJ1-3, is AAGVIQSPRHLIKEKRETATLKCYPIPRHDTVYWYQQGPGQDPQFLISFYEKMQSDKGSIPDRFSAQQFSDYHSELNMSSLELGDSALYFCASSFRGSKNTIYFGEGSWLTVV.

The CDR3 DNA sequence: TGTGCCAGCAGCGCCCCCGGGACACCAAACACTGAAGCTTTCTTT. Protein sequence: CASSAPGTPNTEAFF. This rearrangement joins TRBV7-8 to TRBJ1-1; possible D gene TRBD1, 6 bases. V lost 5 bases and J lost 2, with 15 bases in between. CDR1 SGHVS and CDR2 FQNEAQ come from the germline V gene. The CDR3 has 15 residues.

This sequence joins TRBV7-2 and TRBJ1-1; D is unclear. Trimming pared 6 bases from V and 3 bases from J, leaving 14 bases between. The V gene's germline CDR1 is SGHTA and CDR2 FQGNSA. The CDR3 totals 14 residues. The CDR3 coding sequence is TGTGCCAGCAGGCGTATAGAGTGGGACACTGAAGCTTTCTTT. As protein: CASRRIEWDTEAFF.

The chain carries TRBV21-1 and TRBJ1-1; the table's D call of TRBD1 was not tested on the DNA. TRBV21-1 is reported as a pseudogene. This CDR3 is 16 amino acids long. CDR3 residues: CASSKRYRVAFPEAFF. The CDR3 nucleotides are TGTGCCAGCAGCAAGCGATACAGGGTCGCGTTCCCTGAAGCTTTCTTT.

The CDR3 loop reads CASSPGWGGVGNIQYF. CDR3 in DNA: TGCGCCAGCAGCCCCGGATGGGGGGGGGTTGGAAACATTCAGTACTTC. This chain joins TRBV5-1 and TRBJ2-4, with TRBD2 identical over 7 bases. The CDR3 extends over 16 amino acids. V trimming: 4 bases; J trimming: 6 bases; junction bases outside the gene matches: 13. Germline V gene lookup returns CDR1 SGHRS and CDR2 YFSETQ.